Listed here are 24 T cell receptor beta chains from one sample, sequenced in a study of shared clonotypes between healthy human individuals. TCRdb's table, derived via immunoSEQ multiplex PCR, lists solely in-frame clones and lacks some. The data contain about 2,100,000 clones, about 92% of them singletons. Naive CD8 isolation took CD45RO-negative cells positively selected for CCR7 and excluded terminally differentiated effector memory CD45RA+ cells. Source material: naive CD8+ T cells from PBMCs. These receptors were collected from a man between 18 and 29 years old in good health. Some clones in this sample may be carry-over from other donors' samples.

The CDR3 is CASSLQGPARAQYF. CDR3 in DNA: TGTGCCAGCAGCTTACAGGGCCCCGCGCGAGCCCAGTACTTC. V gene TRBV5-6 combines with J gene TRBJ2-5; a weak D match, TRBD1 (6 bases). Germline-derived CDR1 and CDR2 are SGHDT and YYEEEE. The CDR3 sequence is 14 residues long. Trimming shortened V by 2 bases and J by 9 bases, and 17 bases separated the two germline ends.

The chain carries TRBV4-3 and TRBJ1-1; D is uncertain. Trimming removed 0 bases from V and 6 bases from J, with 14 bases in between. CDR3 length equals 15 residues. Germline CDR1 reads LGHNA; CDR2 reads YSLEER. DNA for the CDR3: TGCGCCAGCAGCCAAGATCTTCGGGGAGGCTCTGAAGCTTTCTTT. Translation: CASSQDLRGGSEAFF.

This clone has just one count. J is TRBJ2-7 and V is TRBV6-5; D unclear. Looked up from germline, CDR1 is MNHEY and CDR2 is SVGAGI. The CDR3 covers 16 residues. Trimming pared 0 bases from V and 5 bases from J, leaving 17 bases between. The CDR3 loop reads CASSYSVRIKADEQYF. CDR3 sequence (DNA): TGTGCCAGCAGTTACTCGGTACGGATAAAAGCCGACGAGCAGTACTTC.

The chain combines TRBV7-3 with TRBJ1-1; 8 nucleotides agree with TRBD1. Germline loops: CDR1 SGHTA, CDR2 FQGTGA. V lost 0 bases to trimming and J lost 4 bases; unmatched junction nucleotides: 4. This CDR3 comprises 15 residues. The CDR3 protein is CASSLTNRGGTEAFF. CDR3 sequence (DNA): TGTGCCAGCAGCTTAACCAACAGGGGGGGCACTGAAGCTTTCTTT.

CDR3 in DNA: TGCGCCAGCAGCCACGCCAGCTCTAATGAAAAACTGTTTTTT. Protein: CASSHASSNEKLFF. The V gene is TRBV4-1, the J gene TRBJ1-4; D is unclear. The CDR3 extends over 14 amino acids. V was shortened by 3 bases and J by 3 bases, with 8 bases between the two germline ends. Per germline, CDR1 MGHRA and CDR2 YSYEKL.

This clone has just one count. For the CDR3, the DNA is TGTGCCAGTAGTAGACAGAACCTTAACTATGGCTACACCTTC. Translated: CASSRQNLNYGYTF. The chain combines TRBV19 with TRBJ1-2; perhaps TRBD1 as D (5 bases). This CDR3 is built from 14 residues. Between the trimmed V and J ends, which lost 4 bases and 1 base, there was a span of 10 bases. Germline-derived CDR1 and CDR2 are LNHDA and SQIVND (reference sequence). Full variable domain (rest looked up from reference TRBV19 and TRBJ1-2): DGGITQSPKYLFRKEGQNVTLSCEQNLNHDAMYWYRQDPGQGLRLIYYSQIVNDFQKGDIAEGYSVSREKKESFPLTVTSAQKNPTAFYLCASSRQNLNYGYTFGSGTRLTVV.

The rearrangement uses TRBV4-1 and TRBJ2-6; tentatively, D is TRBD1 (6 bases). This CDR3 is 17 amino acids long. Germline CDR1 MGHRA, CDR2 YSYEKL. Trimming stripped 4 bases from V and 4 bases from J, with 17 bases between. The CDR3 here is CASSPDRTGTGANVLTF. The CDR3 coding sequence is TGCGCCAGCAGCCCGGACAGAACAGGGACCGGGGCCAACGTCCTGACTTTC.

The genes are TRBV10-3 and TRBJ2-5; 10 bases align to TRBD1. The CDR3 is made up of 18 amino acids. CDR1 ENHRY and CDR2 SYGVKD come from the germline V gene. Trimming at V came to 0 bases and at J to 7 bases, leaving 14 bases not matched to a gene. CDR3 sequence reads: CAISESPGHKWDRGTQYF. The CDR3 bases are TGTGCCATCAGTGAGTCCCCAGGACATAAGTGGGACAGGGGGACCCAGTACTTC.

CDR3 amino acids: CASSLDTGLHDTQYF. The DNA of the CDR3 is TGTGCCAGCAGCTTAGATACAGGGCTACACGATACGCAGTATTTT. The V call is TRBV7-9, the J call TRBJ2-3; D might be TRBD1 (6 bases). Trimming left V 1 base short and J 6 bases short, with 14 bases between. CDR1 is SEHNR and CDR2 is FQNEAQ in the germline V gene (reference sequence). CDR3 length equals 15 residues.

To note about this clone: Other DNA sequences from this sample encode an identical CDR3 as well. V and J are TRBV28 and TRBJ2-3; D could derive from TRBD1 or TRBD2 (6 bases each). Deletions cut 3 bases from V and 2 bases from J, with 12 bases between. From germline, CDR1 is MDHEN and CDR2 SYDVKM. The CDR3 loop spans 15 amino acids. This CDR3 reads CASSFGGQSTDTQYF. The DNA of the CDR3 is TGTGCCAGCAGTTTCGGGGGACAATCCACAGATACGCAGTATTTT.

The rearrangement uses TRBV6-1 and TRBJ1-4, with D uncertain. The CDR3 spans 14 residues. In germline, CDR1 is MNHNS, CDR2 SASEGT. The V gene lost 6 bases and the J gene lost 7 bases, with 15 bases spanning the gap. The chain's CDR3 is CASRRDPRSEKLFF. CDR3 nucleotide sequence: TGTGCCAGCAGGAGAGACCCGCGTAGTGAAAAACTGTTTTTT.

V is TRBV6-5 and J is TRBJ2-5; D is possibly TRBD1 (5 bases). This CDR3 has 14 residues. Germline loops: CDR1 MNHEY, CDR2 SVGAGI. V was cut by 3 bases and J by 5 bases, with 13 bases left in between. The CDR3 nucleotides read TGTGCCAGCAGTTATTTTCAGGGTGACGAGACCCAGTACTTC. It is translated as CASSYFQGDETQYF.

The rearrangement links TRBV10-3 to TRBJ2-7; D possibly corresponds to TRBD2 (6 bases). The CDR3 is made up of 13 amino acids. Germline V gene sequence: CDR1 ENHRY, CDR2 SYGVKD. The V and J ends lost 6 bases and 3 bases respectively, with 12 bases between them. CDR3 amino acids: CAISGGRRYEQYF. The CDR3 DNA reads as TGTGCCATCAGCGGGGGACGGCGCTACGAGCAGTACTTC.

This chain joins TRBV19 and TRBJ2-7; weak D call: TRBD2 (5 bases). The CDR3 runs to 15 residues. The germline V gene encodes CDR1 LNHDA and CDR2 SQIVND (reference sequence). Trimming cost V 4 bases and J 3 bases, with 16 bases left between them. DNA for the CDR3: TGTGCCAGTAGTACGGTGAGCGGTATGGACTACGAGCAGTACTTC. This gives the protein CASSTVSGMDYEQYF.

This chain uses TRBV29-1 with TRBJ2-5; 10 bases align to TRBD2. Trimming took 1 base from V and 4 from J; bases not matched to a gene: 18. The germline CDR1 and CDR2 sequences are SQVTM and ANQGSEA. The CDR3 has 19 residues. The CDR3 loop reads CSVEVPVSRTSGGGETQYF. Here the CDR3 DNA reads TGCAGCGTTGAAGTGCCGGTCTCGCGGACTAGCGGAGGGGGAGAGACCCAGTACTTC. Full variable domain (rest looked up from reference TRBV29-1 and TRBJ2-5): SAVISQKPSRDICQRGTSLTIQCQVDSQVTMMFWYRQQPGQSLTLIATANQGSEATYESGFVIDKFPISRPNLTFSTLTVSNMSPEDSSIYLCSVEVPVSRTSGGGETQYFGPGTRLLVL.

This sequence joins TRBV5-5 and TRBJ2-7; possible D gene TRBD2, 7 bases. Per the germline V gene, CDR1 is SGHKS and CDR2 is YYEKEE (reference sequence). The CDR3 sequence is 15 residues long. V was cut by 4 bases and J by 0 bases, with 14 bases left in between. The CDR3 DNA reads TGTGCCAGCAGCCCACAGGGAGGGATCTCCTACGAGCAGTACTTC. Protein: CASSPQGGISYEQYF.

The chain carries TRBV29-1 and TRBJ2-1, with 14 bases lining up with TRBD2. The CDR3 extends over 15 amino acids. V lost 6 bases, J lost 8 bases, and 9 bases stayed unmatched. Per the germline V gene, CDR1 is SQVTM and CDR2 is ANQGSEA. CDR3: CSVHTGTSGSHEQFF. CDR3 nucleotides: TGCAGCGTACATACCGGGACTAGCGGGAGCCATGAGCAGTTCTTC.

The J gene is TRBJ2-3, the V gene TRBV27; D gene unclear. The CDR3 extends over 14 amino acids. The V gene's germline CDR1 is MNHEY and CDR2 SMNVEV (reference sequence). Trimming removed 5 bases from V and 0 bases from J, with 9 bases in between. The chain's CDR3 is CASSPQTSTDTQYF. The DNA for the CDR3 is TGTGCCAGCAGTCCCCAAACTAGCACAGATACGCAGTATTTT.

V is TRBV7-9 and J is TRBJ2-1, with 7 bases fitting TRBD1. This CDR3 spans 16 amino acids. After removal of 5 bases from V and 10 bases from J, the junction contained 17 bases not matched to a gene. Germline assignment: CDR1 SEHNR and CDR2 FQNEAQ (reference sequence). Here the CDR3 reads CASSPGQPYWGIEQFF. CDR3 nucleotides: TGTGCCAGCAGCCCGGGACAGCCATATTGGGGAATCGAGCAGTTCTTC.

The J gene is TRBJ1-5, the V gene TRBV15; the D gene is possibly TRBD1 (6 bases). In germline, CDR1 is LNHNV, CDR2 YYDKDF (reference sequence). The V end lost 2 bases, the J end lost 4 bases, and 15 bases lay between the germline ends. The CDR3 runs to 16 residues. The CDR3 loop is CATSRKVDSPNQPQHF. CDR3 sequence (DNA): TGTGCCACCAGCAGAAAAGTGGACAGCCCAAATCAGCCCCAGCATTTT.

The chain links TRBV5-6 to TRBJ2-7, with 7 nucleotides matching TRBD1. J was trimmed by 5 bases and V by 4 bases; bases with no gene match: 6. CDR3 length: 13 residues. Per germline, CDR1 SGHDT and CDR2 YYEEEE. As DNA, the CDR3 is TGTGCCAGCAGCCCGTGGGACAGCCACGAGCAGTACTTC. It is translated as CASSPWDSHEQYF.

The chain has TRBV7-2 and TRBJ2-1; D not resolved. Trimming pared 5 bases from V and 6 bases from J, leaving 17 bases between. Germline V gene sequence: CDR1 SGHTA, CDR2 FQGNSA. This CDR3 has 15 amino acids. The CDR3 DNA sequence: TGTGCCAGCAGCCCCCGCCTAGTAGCAGGCAATGAGCAGTTCTTC. Protein sequence: CASSPRLVAGNEQFF.

This clone was picked up one time. Other DNA sequences in the same sample also yield this CDR3. The genes are TRBV27 and TRBJ2-7; the D is unclear. The CDR3 length is 14 residues. V was trimmed by 2 bases and J by 0 bases, leaving 8 bases between them. The germline V gene encodes CDR1 MNHEY and CDR2 SMNVEV (reference sequence). The CDR3 nucleotides read TGTGCCAGCAGTTTAAGGCAGACCTCCTACGAGCAGTACTTC. It codes for CASSLRQTSYEQYF.

The V call is TRBV27, the J call TRBJ2-7, with D perhaps being TRBD1 or TRBD2 (6 bases each). The V and J ends lost 2 bases and 3 bases respectively, with 14 bases between them. This CDR3 is built from 15 residues. Looked up from germline, CDR1 is MNHEY and CDR2 is SMNVEV (reference sequence). The CDR3 DNA is TGTGCCAGCAGTTTAGCAGGAGGGGGAAGCTACGAGCAGTACTTC. Translation: CASSLAGGGSYEQYF.